Included here is one TCR beta chain sequence, with context. Its antigen is currently unknown. Time point indicated: newly diagnosed GD, antithyroid drugs for less than 3 months. PBMC-derived RNA was used for the TCR library. This record belongs to a study of regulatory T cells in long-lasting Graves disease. Study-wide context: Patients with new Graves' disease had used antithyroid drugs below 3 months.

This CDR3 is 13 amino acids long. Germline assignment: CDR1 SGDLS and CDR2 YYNGEE. Trimming removed 2 bases from V and 7 bases from J; junction bases left unmatched: 3. Findings and limits, study-wide: Gene preferences differed: TRBV28, TRBJ1-2, TRBJ2-5 in persistent cases.

CDR3-region Arm-PCR and iRepertoire HTBI primers produced the TCR beta libraries. One entry per CDR3 protein, called by TCRdb with MiXCR from the multiplex PCR reads. The data contain 360,000 or so distinct CDR3 sequences, roughly 15% of them singletons. The data also belong to a second study, concerning T cells in Graves' hyperthyroidism and ophthalmopathy. That report adds: A set of HTBI primers served as the primers for a first-round RT-PCR of the TCR CDR3. Most clonotypes that expanded in the thyroid above 0.001 also showed up in blood.

The material sequenced was peripheral blood mononuclear cells (PBMCs), taken at new diagnosis, from a patient treated with antithyroid drugs. This clonotype was obtained from a woman under 30 with Graves disease. The gene calls are TRBV9 and TRBJ1-2; the match to TRBD1 covers 9 bases. CDR3 region: CASSVGTGTGYTF. CDR3 sequence (DNA): TGTGCCAGCAGCGTTGGGACAGGGACTGGCTACACCTTC.